These T cell receptor beta chains were read from a single sample in a study of cytomegalovirus exposure and HLA in healthy donors. TCRdb keeps only in-frame clones here, not all; method: immunoSEQ multiplex PCR. This sample has 180,000 or so clones, with 86% found just once. Source material: PBMCs. The receptors stem from a young man in good health and CMV-seropositive. The CDR3 runs from the conserved cysteine through the conserved F or W.

CDR3aa: CASSQGGLGDYNEQFF
j_gene: TRBJ2-1
v_gene: TRBV4-3

CDR3aa: CASSLASDNEQFF
j_gene: TRBJ2-1
v_gene: TRBV5-1

CDR3aa: CASSFTGGRGYTF
j_gene: TRBJ1-2
v_gene: TRBV5-4

CDR3aa: CASSYSTGEKLFF
j_gene: TRBJ1-4
v_gene: TRBV6-5

CDR3aa: CAISEWLAGAADTGELFF
j_gene: TRBJ2-2
v_gene: TRBV10-3

CDR3aa: CASSLYTSGGSQETQYF
j_gene: TRBJ2-5
v_gene: TRBV5-4

CDR3aa: CASSPPTGENYGYTF
j_gene: TRBJ1-2
v_gene: TRBV9

CDR3aa: CASSWGAGGRTETQYF
j_gene: TRBJ2-5
v_gene: TRBV5-1

CDR3aa: CASSFAGTISYEQYF
j_gene: TRBJ2-7
v_gene: TRBV7-9

CDR3aa: CASSLRGLAGGSYEQYF
j_gene: TRBJ2-7
v_gene: TRBV13

CDR3aa: CASSPGTGNTGELFF
j_gene: TRBJ2-2
v_gene: TRBV7-7

CDR3aa: CASSLVIGAYEQYF
j_gene: TRBJ2-7
v_gene: TRBV5-6

CDR3aa: CASKDSRAYEQYF
j_gene: TRBJ2-7
v_gene: TRBV28

CDR3aa: CATSRGRGAEQYF
j_gene: TRBJ2-7
v_gene: TRBV15

CDR3aa: CASSVGLAGRNEQFF
j_gene: TRBJ2-1
v_gene: TRBV9